The rows below give T cell receptor beta chains drawn from one sample of a study of T cell changes during pregnancy in multiple sclerosis. Measured with immunoSEQ multiplex PCR; TCRdb has only the in-frame clones, and not every one. Among about 31,000 clones listed, roughly 90% were seen once. The source was CD8+ T cells from peripheral blood mononuclear cells, collected in the first trimester of pregnancy. The receptors were gathered from a female donor with multiple sclerosis, enrolled in a pregnancy study. The CDR3 runs from the conserved cysteine through the conserved F or W. The order of the fields is clone size, D gene, J gene, V gene, CDR3 DNA, CDR3 protein. D genes are given only for firm matches. Expanded clones get a size class; other rows say once, few or many, or leave the size out.

NA | TRBD1 | TRBJ1-6 | TRBV9 | TGTGCCAGCAGCCTTGGGACAGGGGGTTCACCCCTCCACTTT | CASSLGTGGSPLHF
NA | TRBD2 | TRBJ2-5 | TRBV15 | TGTGCCACCAGCACGGCACTAGCGGGGGAGGAAGAGACCCAGTACTTC | CATSTALAGEEETQYF
NA | NA | TRBJ2-7 | TRBV2 | TGTGCCAGCAGTGGGAAACACAGGCCCTACGAGCAGTACTTC | CASSGKHRPYEQYF
NA | TRBD1 | TRBJ2-1 | TRBV14 | TGTGCCAGCAAGCCAGGGGGCAATTTCGATGAGCAGTTCTTC | CASKPGGNFDEQFF
NA | NA | TRBJ1-6 | TRBV6-4 | TGTGCCAGCAGTCCGGACAGCGGTTATTCACCCCTCCACTTT | CASSPDSGYSPLHF
NA | TRBD1 | TRBJ2-7 | TRBV30 | TGTGCCTGGAGTACTCCTCCGGGACAGTCCGAGCAGTACTTC | CAWSTPPGQSEQYF
NA | TRBD2 | TRBJ2-1 | TRBV7-2 | TGTGCCAGCAGGCAAGCGGGGGCCAGCTCCTACAATGAGCAGTTCTTC | CASRQAGASSYNEQFF
few | TRBD1 | TRBJ1-5 | TRBV7-8 | TGTGCCAGCAGCCCGATTGGGACAGGGGGCCACAATCAGCCCCAGCATTTT | CASSPIGTGGHNQPQHF
once | NA | TRBJ2-7 | TRBV19 | TGTGCCAGTAGCCCGGGACTCTCCTACGAGCAGTACTTC | CASSPGLSYEQYF
few | NA | TRBJ2-5 | TRBV29-1 | TGCAGCGTTGAAGATCAGGGTGCCCAGGGCCAAGAGACCCAGTACTTC | CSVEDQGAQGQETQYF
once | NA | TRBJ2-7 | TRBV30 | TGTGCCTGGAGTGTACGTGGGGCCAGATTCTACGAGCAGTACTTC | CAWSVRGARFYEQYF
NA | NA | TRBJ1-1 | TRBV7-3 | TGTGCCAGCAGCCCACAGGGTTGGAGCACTGAAGCTTTCTTT | CASSPQGWSTEAFF
NA | TRBD1 | TRBJ2-3 | TRBV2 | TGTGCCAGCAGCGATGAGCTAGGGACAGCCCCAGATACGCAGTATTTT | CASSDELGTAPDTQYF
NA | NA | TRBJ1-4 | TRBV19 | TGTGCCAGTAGTTCCAGGGGAGCAACTAATGAAAAACTGTTTTTT | CASSSRGATNEKLFF
once | TRBD1 | TRBJ1-4 | TRBV30 | TGTGCCTCCTCCCATAACGAGGGACAGGGGAGGGGAAATGAAAAACTGTTTTTT | CASSHNEGQGRGNEKLFF
NA | TRBD1 | TRBJ2-7 | TRBV30 | TGTGCCTGGGGGACAGGGCTTAGCTACGAGCAGTACTTC | CAWGTGLSYEQYF
NA | TRBD1 | TRBJ2-7 | TRBV7-3 | TGTGCCAGCAGCTTAGAGGACAGGGGTTACGAGCAGTACTTC | CASSLEDRGYEQYF
NA | NA | TRBJ1-2 | TRBV30 | TGTGCCTGGACCTACGGAGCTAACTATGGCTACACCTTC | CAWTYGANYGYTF
NA | TRBD1 | TRBJ2-7 | TRBV6-5 | TGTGCCAGCAGTAAGACAGGGATCACCTACGAGCAGTACTTC | CASSKTGITYEQYF
NA | NA | TRBJ2-7 | TRBV25-1 | TGTGCCAGCAGTGAGAGGGCCGAGCAGTACTTC | CASSERAEQYF
NA | TRBD2 | TRBJ2-3 | TRBV4-3 | TGCGCCAGCAGCCAAGATAGGGCTAGCGGAAGCACAGATACGCAGTATTTT | CASSQDRASGSTDTQYF
NA | NA | TRBJ1-5 | TRBV21-1 | TGTGCCAGCAGCAAATACGACTGGGGGGGGCAGGGAGTTAATAGCAATCAGCCCCAGCATTTT | CASSKYDWGGQGVNSNQPQHF
once | NA | TRBJ2-7 | TRBV11-2 | TGTGCCAGCACCACGCATGCGCCCACCTACGAGCAGTACTTC | CASTTHAPTYEQYF
once | NA | TRBJ2-7 | TRBV10-3 | TGTGCCATCAGTGAGAGGGAGTCCCTCTCCTACGAGCAGTACTTC | CAISERESLSYEQYF
medium-sized | TRBD2 | TRBJ2-3 | TRBV14 | TGTGCCAGCAGCCAAGTAACTAGCGGGGGGGCAGATACGCAGTATTTT | CASSQVTSGGADTQYF
NA | NA | TRBJ1-4 | TRBV6-5 | TGTGCCAGCAGTTACGTGGCAGGGGAAAAACTGTTTTTT | CASSYVAGEKLFF
NA | NA | TRBJ2-7 | TRBV29-1 | TGCAGCGTTGCAGACTACTACGAGCAGTACTTC | CSVADYYEQYF
NA | TRBD2 | TRBJ2-7 | TRBV7-2 | TGTGCCAGCAGCTCCGTAGCGGGAGGCCAAGCCGACGAGCAGTACTTC | CASSSVAGGQADEQYF
NA | TRBD1 | TRBJ1-4 | TRBV19 | TGTGCCAGTAGTATAGAAACACCCGGGACAGCTCCAACTAATGAAAAACTGTTTTTT | CASSIETPGTAPTNEKLFF
NA | TRBD1 | TRBJ1-1 | TRBV6-5 | TGTGCCAGCAGTTACTCCGCCAGGGACAGGGAAGCTTTCTTT | CASSYSARDREAFF
NA | NA | TRBJ2-7 | TRBV27 | TGTGCCAGCACTCCAGACTTGGGCTCCTACGAGCAGTACTTC | CASTPDLGSYEQYF
NA | NA | TRBJ1-1 | TRBV4-3 | TGCGCCAGCAGCCTCGAAAGGGGAGGCTGGGAAGCTTTCTTT | CASSLERGGWEAFF
NA | NA | TRBJ2-3 | TRBV2 | TGTGCCAGCAGTGAAAAAAGGTGGAACGGGGATACGCAGTATTTT | CASSEKRWNGDTQYF
NA | TRBD1 | TRBJ2-1 | TRBV7-9 | TGTGCCAGCAGCCTAGGGACAGGGTACAATGAGCAGTTCTTC | CASSLGTGYNEQFF